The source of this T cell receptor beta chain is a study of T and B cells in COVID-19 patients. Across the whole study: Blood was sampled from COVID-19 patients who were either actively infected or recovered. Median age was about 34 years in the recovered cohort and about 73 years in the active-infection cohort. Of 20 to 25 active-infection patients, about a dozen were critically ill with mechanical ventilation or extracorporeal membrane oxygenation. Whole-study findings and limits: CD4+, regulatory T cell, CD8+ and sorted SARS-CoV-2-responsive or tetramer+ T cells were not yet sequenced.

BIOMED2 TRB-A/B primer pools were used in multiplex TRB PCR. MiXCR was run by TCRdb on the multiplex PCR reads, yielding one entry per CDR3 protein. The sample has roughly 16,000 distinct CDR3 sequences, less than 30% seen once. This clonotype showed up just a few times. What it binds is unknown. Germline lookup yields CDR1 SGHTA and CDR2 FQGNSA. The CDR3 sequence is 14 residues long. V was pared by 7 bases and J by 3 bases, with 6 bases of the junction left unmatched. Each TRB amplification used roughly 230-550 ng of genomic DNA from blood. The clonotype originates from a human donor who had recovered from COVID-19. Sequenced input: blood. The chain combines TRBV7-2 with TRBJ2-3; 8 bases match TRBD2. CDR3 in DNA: TGTGCCAGCAAGTCCGCTAGCGGGACAGATACGCAGTATTTT. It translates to CASKSASGTDTQYF. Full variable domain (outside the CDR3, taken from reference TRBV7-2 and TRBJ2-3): GAGVSQSPSNKVTEKGKDVELRCDPISGHTALYWYRQSLGQGLEFLIYFQGNSAPDKSGLPSDRFSAERTGGSVSTLTIQRTQQEDSAVYLCASKSASGTDTQYFGPGTRLTVL.